The next 24 T cell receptor beta chains were all read from a single sample in a study of breast tumors, draining lymph nodes, adjacent tissues. TCRdb recomputed calls from the multiplex PCR reads with MiXCR, one row per CDR3 protein. Here the sample spans tens of thousands of distinct CDR3 sequences, approximately 45% being singletons. Sample: breast tumor tissue. Receptors were obtained from a female donor with breast cancer. Some clones in this sample may be carry-over from other donors' samples.

This clonotype has at least ten counts. The chain couples TRBV11-2 to TRBJ2-7, with 9 bases lining up with TRBD1. V was clipped by 5 bases and J by 6 bases; unmatched bases: 14. Germline CDR1 and CDR2: SGHAT and FQNNGV. The CDR3 runs 16 residues. The chain's CDR3 is CASSQGQGNHRSEQYF. The CDR3 DNA reads as TGTGCCAGCAGCCAGGGACAGGGCAACCATCGGTCCGAGCAGTACTTC.

About this clonotype: Germline and junction disagree at one end, which may indicate a read error. V usage is TRBV20-1 and J usage is TRBJ2-7; weak D call: TRBD2 (6 bases). Germline V gene sequence: CDR1 DFQATT, CDR2 SNEGSKA (reference sequence). The CDR3 extends over 16 amino acids. The CDR3 sequence: CSAPGDRPSVFYGQYF. CDR3 sequence (DNA): TGCAGTGCCCCCGGGGATCGTCCTAGCGTGTTCTACGGGCAGTACTTC.

This clonotype occurred a few times. The CDR3, as DNA: TGCGCCAGCAGCCAAGACTCAGGGGTTGGCACTGAAGCTTTCTTT. It codes for CASSQDSGVGTEAFF. V gene TRBV4-3 combines with J gene TRBJ1-1, with D tentatively TRBD1 (6 bases). V was pared by 0 bases and J by 4 bases, with 12 bases between. CDR1 is LGHNA, CDR2 YSLEER, per germline. This CDR3 contains 15 residues.

This clonotype was recorded at least ten times. The genes are TRBV12-5 and TRBJ2-7, with TRBD2 identical over 7 bases. Trimming took 2 bases from V and 0 from J; bases not matched to a gene: 1. Looked up from germline, CDR1 is LGHNT and CDR2 is FRNRAP. The CDR3 is 14 amino acids. In nucleotides, the CDR3 is TGTGCTAGTGGTTTGACGGGGGGCTCCTACGAGCAGTACTTC. Protein: CASGLTGGSYEQYF.

This clonotype was detected only a few times. V gene TRBV10-3 combines with J gene TRBJ1-2; D not certain. V gave up 6 bases and J gave up 6 bases, with 17 bases separating them. This CDR3 spans 14 amino acids. Germline CDR1 ENHRY, CDR2 SYGVKD. The DNA for the CDR3 is TGTGCCATCAGACCAACGGGAGAAAGGGATGGCTACACCTTC. It is translated as CAIRPTGERDGYTF.

The CDR3 protein is CASSLVGTEGNTIYF. For the CDR3, the DNA is TGTGCCAGCAGCTTAGTGGGGACGGAAGGAAACACCATATATTTT. The J gene is TRBJ1-3, the V gene TRBV7-9; tentatively, D is TRBD1 (5 bases). V was pared by 1 base and J by 4 bases, with 11 bases between. CDR3 length: 15 residues. Per the germline V gene, CDR1 is SEHNR and CDR2 is FQNEAQ (reference sequence).

V is TRBV7-2 and J is TRBJ2-3, with D perhaps matching TRBD1 or TRBD2 (5 bases each). Trimming stripped 5 bases from V and 2 bases from J, with 14 bases between. Germline V gene lookup returns CDR1 SGHTA and CDR2 FQGNSA. The CDR3 sequence is 15 residues long. The CDR3 DNA is TGTGCCAGCAGCGCAGGGAGAGGGGACACAGATACGCAGTATTTT. It encodes CASSAGRGDTDTQYF.

Turning to this clonotype: Its ends do not fully match the called genes, so a read error is possible. This chain uses TRBV7-8 with TRBJ2-5; no clear D. CDR3 length equals 12 residues. Looked up from germline, CDR1 is SGHVS and CDR2 is FQNEAQ. CDR3 bases: TGTGCCAGCAGTTACCTCCAAGAGGCCCAGTACTTC. It is translated as CASSYLQEAQYF. Filled out from reference TRBV7-8 and TRBJ2-5, the complete variable domain reads GAGVSQSPRYKVAKRGQDVALRCDPISGHVSLFWYQQALGQGPEFLTYFQNEAQLDKSGLPSDRFFAERPEGSVSTLKIQRTQQEDSAVYLCASSYLQEAQYFGPGTRLLVL.

This clonotype came up many times. CDR3 coding DNA: TGTGCCAGTCGGGAGCAGGGGAGCACAGATACGCAGTATTTT. Protein: CASREQGSTDTQYF. The chain employs TRBV6-5 and TRBJ2-3; D might be TRBD1 or TRBD2, each matching 6 bases. Germline CDR1 MNHEY, CDR2 SVGAGI. V lost 9 bases and J lost 0, with 13 bases in between. The CDR3 totals 14 residues.

This clonotype was recorded at least ten times. V and J are TRBV2 and TRBJ2-5; perhaps TRBD1 as D (5 bases). The germline gives CDR1 SNHLY, CDR2 FYNNEI. The CDR3 loop spans 15 amino acids. The V and J ends lost 2 bases and 4 bases respectively, with 14 bases between them. CDR3 amino acids: CASSERQGTAETQYF. In DNA form, the CDR3 reads TGTGCCAGCAGTGAACGGCAGGGAACGGCAGAGACCCAGTACTTC.

This clonotype was seen at least ten times. This chain connects TRBV7-6 to TRBJ2-1; 10 bases fit TRBD1. Germline CDR1 and CDR2: SGHVS and FNYEAQ. The junction had 9 bases not matched to a gene; V was cut back by 2 bases and J by 2 bases. This CDR3 has 18 residues. The CDR3: CASSLQAHGTGAYNEQFF. In DNA form, the CDR3 reads TGTGCCAGCAGCTTACAGGCCCACGGGACAGGGGCCTACAATGAGCAGTTCTTC.

This clonotype occurred many times. The chain links TRBV7-2 to TRBJ2-7; tentatively, D is TRBD2 (6 bases). The CDR3 is made up of 15 amino acids. Trimming left V 5 bases short and J 0 bases short, with 14 bases between. Germline-derived CDR1 and CDR2 are SGHTA and FQGNSA. In DNA form, the CDR3 reads TGTGCCAGCAGCCCCCGGGGGACCGCCTCCTACGAGCAGTACTTC. It is translated as CASSPRGTASYEQYF.

The rearrangement links TRBV7-2 to TRBJ2-2, with D uncertain. The CDR3 is 14 residues long. The V and J ends lost 0 bases and 5 bases respectively, with 7 bases between them. Germline V CDR1 and CDR2: SGHTA, FQGNSA. CDR3 loop: CASSLAWGTGELFF. Here the CDR3 DNA reads TGTGCCAGCAGCTTAGCCTGGGGTACCGGGGAGCTGTTTTTT.

This clonotype was observed at least ten times. V is TRBV2 and J is TRBJ1-5; D not resolved. The CDR3 is 14 residues long. Germline V gene sequence: CDR1 SNHLY, CDR2 FYNNEI. V was shortened by 2 bases and J by 3 bases, with 8 bases between the two germline ends. CDR3 sequence: CASSERTDNQPQHF. DNA of the CDR3: TGTGCCAGCAGTGAAAGGACGGACAATCAGCCCCAGCATTTT.

This clonotype was picked up a small number of times. This chain links TRBV7-3 with TRBJ1-1, with TRBD1 matching 9 bases. V shed 4 bases, J shed 1 base, and the junction held 1 base outside the gene matches. Germline CDR1 reads SGHTA; CDR2 reads FQGTGA. The CDR3 extends over 14 amino acids. CDR3 sequence: CASSSDRGNTEAFF. DNA for the CDR3: TGTGCCAGCAGCTCGGACAGGGGGAACACTGAAGCTTTCTTT.

This clonotype has ten or more counts. This chain connects TRBV12-3 or TRBV12-4 to TRBJ2-7, with D possibly being TRBD1 (5 bases). CDR3 size: 16 residues. V was clipped by 5 bases and J by 0 bases, with 17 bases between them. The CDR3 DNA follows: TGTGCCAGCAGTAAGGGGTTACGGCTCCGCTCCTACGAGCAGTACTTC. Translated: CASSKGLRLRSYEQYF.

This clonotype was observed a handful of times. The chain is built from TRBV7-9 and TRBJ2-2; D is undetermined. The CDR3 spans 20 residues. V was shortened by 6 bases and J by 0 bases, with 26 bases between the two germline ends. The germline gives CDR1 SEHNR, CDR2 FQNEAQ (reference sequence). The CDR3 bases are TGTGCCAGCAGTCCCAGCGAGGCCGCTTTCATAACGCCGAACACCGGGGAGCTGTTTTTT. Translated, it gives CASSPSEAAFITPNTGELFF. Filled out from reference TRBV7-9 and TRBJ2-2, the complete variable domain reads DTGVSQNPRHKITKRGQNVTFRCDPISEHNRLYWYRQTLGQGPEFLTYFQNEAQLEKSRLLSDRFSAERPKGSFSTLEIQRTEQGDSAMYLCASSPSEAAFITPNTGELFFGEGSRLTVL.

This clonotype was seen repeatedly, ten times or more. V usage is TRBV28 and J usage is TRBJ2-7, with 8 bases lining up with TRBD1. CDR3 length: 13 amino acids. The J segment lost 2 bases and the V segment lost 6 bases, leaving 3 bases of the junction unmatched. From germline, CDR1 is MDHEN and CDR2 SYDVKM. This CDR3 reads CASRETGAYEQYF. As DNA, the CDR3 is TGTGCCAGCAGAGAGACAGGGGCCTACGAGCAGTACTTC.

This clonotype has at least ten counts. Being one base from a much bigger clone, this may be a read error. This sequence joins TRBV5-6 and TRBJ2-7; D remains unclear. V shed 2 bases and J shed 5 bases, with 23 bases lying between them. The germline CDR1 and CDR2 sequences are SGHDT and YYEEEE. This CDR3 spans 17 amino acids. The CDR3 DNA reads as TGTGCCAGCAGCTTACGAGCCGCGACGCTCTGGTCCCACGAGCAGTACTTC. Protein: CASSLRAATLWSHEQYF. Full variable domain (missing parts from reference TRBV5-6 and TRBJ2-7): DAGVTQSPTHLIKTRGQQVTLRCSPKSGHDTVSWYQQALGQGPQFIFQYYEEEERQRGNFPDRFSGHQFPNYSSELNVNALLLGDSALYLCASSLRAATLWSHEQYFGPGTRLTVT.

The chain carries TRBV7-2 and TRBJ2-7, with TRBD1 as a possible D gene (6 bases). CDR3 length: 14 residues. Deletions cut 5 bases from V and 10 bases from J, with 21 bases between. Germline lookup yields CDR1 SGHTA and CDR2 FQGNSA. CDR3 loop: CASSLTAGAYGQYF. The CDR3, as DNA: TGTGCCAGCAGCCTTACAGCAGGGGCCTACGGACAGTACTTC.

In this sample, this clonotype turned up many times. This chain uses TRBV2 with TRBJ1-5; perhaps TRBD1 as D (5 bases). V shed 8 bases and J shed 1 base, with 12 bases lying between them. The CDR3 consists of 14 residues. CDR1 is SNHLY and CDR2 is FYNNEI in the germline V gene. CDR3 DNA: TGTGCCAGCGGAAAGGGACGCAGCAATCAGCCCCAGCATTTT. Protein sequence: CASGKGRSNQPQHF.

The chain has TRBV7-9 and TRBJ1-4; TRBD1 aligns across 8 bases. Trimming cost V 5 bases and J 7 bases; bases outside gene matches: 6. This CDR3 is 14 amino acids long. The V gene's germline CDR1 is SEHNR and CDR2 FQNEAQ (reference sequence). The CDR3 DNA reads TGTGCCAGCAGCCCGGGACAGGCGGGTGAAAAACTGTTTTTT. Translated: CASSPGQAGEKLFF.

This clonotype occurred many times. The genes are TRBV9 and TRBJ2-1; D might be TRBD2 (5 bases). The CDR3 consists of 14 residues. Germline V lookup: CDR1 SGDLS, CDR2 YYNGEE. The V end lost 3 bases, the J end lost 11 bases, and 18 bases lay between the germline ends. DNA of the CDR3: TGTGCCAGCAGCGCCGTAGGCGGGTCCAGGCAGCAGTTCTTC. It specifies CASSAVGGSRQQFF.

The chain joins TRBV7-8 to TRBJ2-5; D possibly corresponds to TRBD2 (6 bases). V lost 11 bases and J 4 bases, leaving 26 bases between the germline ends. The germline V gene has CDR1 SGHVS and CDR2 FQNEAQ. This CDR3 has 16 residues. CDR3 residues: CAGTLNPGLAGETQYF. The DNA for the CDR3 is TGTGCCGGCACCCTAAACCCGGGACTGGCGGGAGAGACCCAGTACTTC.